These 8 T cell receptor beta chains were sequenced from one sample in a study of cytomegalovirus exposure and HLA in healthy donors. In the PCR, 60 Vbeta and 13 Jbeta primers were used. Generated by immunoSEQ multiplex PCR, the TCRdb table keeps only in-frame clones and is missing some. The sample has 90,000 to 130,000 clones, about 79% seen once. Sequencing input: PBMCs. The receptors stem from a woman aged 18-29 years in good health and CMV-seropositive.

V is TRBV11-2 and J is TRBJ2-7; no clear D gene. Germline CDR1 SGHAT, CDR2 FQNNGV. V gave up 2 bases and J gave up 7 bases, with 9 bases separating them. The CDR3 has 12 amino acids. The CDR3 here is CASSLSPGEQYF. The CDR3, as DNA: TGTGCCAGCAGCTTAAGTCCGGGTGAGCAGTACTTC. Filled out from reference TRBV11-2 and TRBJ2-7, the complete variable domain reads EAGVAQSPRYKIIEKRQSVAFWCNPISGHATLYWYQQILGQGPKLLIQFQNNGVVDDSQLPKDRFSAERLKGVDSTLKIQPAKLEDSAVYLCASSLSPGEQYFGPGTRLTVT.

The J gene is TRBJ2-3, the V gene TRBV27, with D possibly matching TRBD1 (6 bases). Germline assignment: CDR1 MNHEY and CDR2 SMNVEV (reference sequence). The CDR3 loop spans 15 amino acids. The ends were cut back, 3 bases at V and 2 bases at J, with 12 bases in the middle. The CDR3 protein is CASSLGGQNTDTQYF. Here the CDR3 DNA reads TGTGCCAGCAGTTTGGGTGGACAGAACACAGATACGCAGTATTTT.

V gene TRBV6-5 combines with J gene TRBJ2-7, with a possible D match to TRBD1 (5 bases). Germline CDR1 and CDR2: MNHEY and SVGAGI. Trimming cost V 4 bases and J 4 bases, with 11 bases left between them. The CDR3 has 13 residues. As DNA, the CDR3 is TGTGCCAGCAGTTCCACACCAGGGTACGAGCAGTACTTC. Translated: CASSSTPGYEQYF.

This CDR3 reads CAWSAGTGAYEQYF. The DNA of the CDR3 is TGTGCCTGGAGTGCCGGGACAGGGGCCTACGAGCAGTACTTC. This chain joins TRBV30 and TRBJ2-7; 10 nucleotides agree with TRBD1. V shed 1 base, J shed 2 bases, and the junction held 2 bases outside the gene matches. CDR3 size: 14 residues. CDR1 and CDR2 from the germline V gene are GTSNPN and SVGIG (reference sequence).

This rearrangement joins TRBV4-2 to TRBJ1-2, with unresolved D. The CDR3 sequence is 14 residues long. V was shortened by 0 bases and J by 1 base, with 6 bases between the two germline ends. Per germline, CDR1 LGHNA and CDR2 YNFKEQ. CDR3 sequence: CASSQDPFNYGYTF. CDR3 nucleotide sequence: TGTGCCAGCAGCCAAGATCCGTTTAACTATGGCTACACCTTC.

The chain employs TRBV5-8 and TRBJ2-7; TRBD2 might be the D (6 bases). The CDR3 runs 14 residues. Trimming shortened V by 2 bases and J by 3 bases, and 12 bases separated the two germline ends. The germline V gene encodes CDR1 SGHTS and CDR2 YDEGEE. For the CDR3, the DNA is TGTGCCAGCAGCTTTAGCGGCGGCATCTACGAGCAGTACTTC. It encodes CASSFSGGIYEQYF.

This chain uses TRBV10-3 with TRBJ1-2; D uncertain. Germline V gene sequence: CDR1 ENHRY, CDR2 SYGVKD. This CDR3 is built from 17 residues. The germline V and J ends were trimmed by 3 bases and 0 bases, with 17 bases remaining between them. Here the CDR3 reads CAISDSLGSLANYGYTF. DNA for the CDR3: TGTGCCATCAGTGACAGTCTCGGGTCGTTAGCTAACTATGGCTACACCTTC.

This clone has a single count. The V call is TRBV5-1, the J call TRBJ2-7, with D perhaps matching TRBD1 (5 bases). The V gene's germline CDR1 is SGHRS and CDR2 YFSETQ. This CDR3 spans 13 amino acids. The germline V and J ends were trimmed by 1 base and 6 bases, with 11 bases remaining between them. This chain's CDR3 is CASSLWTSGEQYF. In nucleotides, the CDR3 is TGCGCCAGCAGCTTGTGGACAAGTGGCGAGCAGTACTTC.